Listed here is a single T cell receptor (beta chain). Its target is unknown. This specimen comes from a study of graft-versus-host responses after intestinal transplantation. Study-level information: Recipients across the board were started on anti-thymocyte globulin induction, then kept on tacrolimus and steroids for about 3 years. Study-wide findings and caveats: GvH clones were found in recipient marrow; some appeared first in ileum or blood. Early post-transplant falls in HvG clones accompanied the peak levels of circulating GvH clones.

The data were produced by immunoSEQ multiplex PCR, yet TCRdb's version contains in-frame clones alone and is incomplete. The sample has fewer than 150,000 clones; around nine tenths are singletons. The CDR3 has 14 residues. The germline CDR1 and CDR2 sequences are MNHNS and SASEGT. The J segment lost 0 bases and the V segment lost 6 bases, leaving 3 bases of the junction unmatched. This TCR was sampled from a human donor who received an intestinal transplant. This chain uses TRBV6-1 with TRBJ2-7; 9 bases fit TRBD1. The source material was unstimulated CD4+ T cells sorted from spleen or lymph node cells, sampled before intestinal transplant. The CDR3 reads CASRTTGGSYEQYF. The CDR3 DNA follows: TGTGCCAGCAGGACGACAGGGGGCTCCTACGAGCAGTACTTC.